Presented here are 23 T cell receptor beta chains from one specimen sequenced in a study of blood T cell repertoires in COVID-19. Sequencing used immunoSEQ multiplex PCR; TCRdb keeps in-frame clones, though not all of them. The profile shows 30,000 to 50,000 clones, approximately 85% of them singletons. Sequences were obtained from peripheral blood. The receptors were sampled from a human donor in a cohort sampled during active COVID-19.

The V call is TRBV5-8, the J call TRBJ1-5; 10 bases map to TRBD1. The germline CDR1 and CDR2 sequences are SGHTS and YDEGEE. After removal of 3 bases from V and 2 bases from J, the junction contained 5 bases not matched to a gene. CDR3 size: 16 residues. The DNA for the CDR3 is TGTGCCAGCAGCTCCCGGGACAGGGGACGCAATCAGCCCCAGCATTTT. Its protein product is CASSSRDRGRNQPQHF.

The V gene is TRBV11-2, the J gene TRBJ2-7, with a possible D match to TRBD1 (5 bases). Germline V gene data show CDR1 as SGHAT and CDR2 as FQNNGV. V was cut by 5 bases and J by 7 bases, with 18 bases left in between. This CDR3 is built from 14 residues. Here the CDR3 DNA reads TGTGCCAGCAGCCTCCCGGGCAGGGTTGAAGAGCAGTACTTC. Its protein product is CASSLPGRVEEQYF.

CDR3 DNA: TGCGCCAGCAGCTTGACTAGTCCCGGGACAGGGGTCCAGAGGCCCGAAAAACTGTTTTTT. Amino acid sequence: CASSLTSPGTGVQRPEKLFF. The rearrangement joins TRBV5-1 to TRBJ1-4; 10 bases match TRBD1. The CDR3 has 20 amino acids. CDR1 is SGHRS, CDR2 YFSETQ, per germline. The V segment lost 1 base and the J segment 8 bases; nucleotides outside the gene matches: 20. Using reference TRBV5-1 and TRBJ1-4 for the parts outside the CDR3, the full variable domain is KAGVTQTPRYLIKTRGQQVTLSCSPISGHRSVSWYQQTPGQGLQFLFEYFSETQRNKGNFPGRFSGRQFSNSRSEMNVSTLELGDSALYLCASSLTSPGTGVQRPEKLFFGSGTQLSVL.

CDR3 protein: CASDTTGTGNTIYF. Written as DNA, the CDR3 is TGTGCCAGCGATACGACAGGGACTGGAAACACCATATATTTT. The chain combines TRBV9 with TRBJ1-3, with 7 bases identical to TRBD1. The germline V gene encodes CDR1 SGDLS and CDR2 YYNGEE. This CDR3 spans 14 amino acids. Trimming at V came to 7 bases and at J to 2 bases, leaving 6 bases not matched to a gene.

The chain links TRBV6-5 to TRBJ1-6, with no clear D. The V end lost 11 bases, the J end lost 6 bases, and 17 bases lay between the germline ends. CDR1 MNHEY and CDR2 SVGAGI come from the germline V gene. The CDR3 consists of 14 residues. The DNA of the CDR3 is TGTGCCTCCCAAGATTTCCAGCGTAATTCACCCCTCCACTTT. Amino acid sequence: CASQDFQRNSPLHF.

The rearrangement links TRBV5-5 to TRBJ2-7; maybe TRBD2 (5 bases). The CDR3 is made up of 16 amino acids. V shed 5 bases and J shed 2 bases, with 20 bases lying between them. Germline assignment: CDR1 SGHKS and CDR2 YYEKEE (reference sequence). The CDR3 loop is CASSPDTGKATYEQYF. Here the CDR3 DNA reads TGTGCCAGCAGTCCTGACACGGGAAAGGCTACCTACGAGCAGTACTTC.

CDR3 protein: CASTVAGDRLNEQFF. CDR3 nucleotide sequence: TGCGCCAGCACCGTCGCCGGGGATAGGCTCAATGAGCAGTTCTTC. This chain links TRBV5-1 with TRBJ2-1; tentatively, D is TRBD2 (5 bases). Trimming stripped 6 bases from V and 6 bases from J, with 19 bases between. CDR3 length: 15 residues. In germline, CDR1 is SGHRS, CDR2 YFSETQ.

In this sample, this clone turned up once. V is TRBV7-3 and J is TRBJ1-5; D not certain. The CDR3 runs to 13 residues. Germline CDR1 reads SGHTA; CDR2 reads FQGTGA. Trimming shortened V by 5 bases and J by 7 bases, and 12 bases separated the two germline ends. In DNA, the CDR3 is TGTGCCAGCAGCCTAGACCGCGGACAGCCCCAGCATTTT. Its translation is CASSLDRGQPQHF.

The chain combines TRBV2 with TRBJ2-3; 8 nucleotides line up with TRBD2. The CDR3 sequence is 14 residues long. The V and J ends lost 9 bases and 6 bases, in that order; junction bases with no gene match: 11. Looked up from germline, CDR1 is SNHLY and CDR2 is FYNNEI. The chain's CDR3 is CASSDGRAFDTQYF. CDR3 sequence (DNA): TGTGCCAGTAGCGACGGGAGGGCTTTCGATACGCAGTATTTT.

The chain carries TRBV28 and TRBJ2-7; TRBD2 is a possible D gene (6 bases). The V end lost 4 bases, the J end lost 0 bases, and 19 bases lay between the germline ends. The CDR3 extends over 17 amino acids. Germline V gene sequence: CDR1 MDHEN, CDR2 SYDVKM. CDR3 region: CASSSSSGLLSSYEQYF. As DNA, the CDR3 is TGTGCCAGCAGTTCCTCCTCGGGACTTTTGTCCTCCTACGAGCAGTACTTC.

The V gene is TRBV25-1, the J gene TRBJ1-2, with 7 bases lining up with TRBD1. This CDR3 is 14 amino acids long. CDR1 is MGHDK and CDR2 is SYGVNS in the germline V gene. V trimming: 2 bases; J trimming: 8 bases; junction bases outside the gene matches: 8. The DNA for the CDR3 is TGTGCCAGCAGTGAACCTGACAGGGCGAGGGGCTACACCTTC. Protein: CASSEPDRARGYTF.

This sequence joins TRBV5-4 and TRBJ2-7; tentatively, D is TRBD1 (6 bases). The CDR3 totals 14 residues. Trimming pared 4 bases from V and 2 bases from J, leaving 13 bases between. Germline CDR1 reads SGHNT; CDR2 reads YYREEE (reference sequence). The CDR3 reads CASSPGKGAYEQYF. In nucleotides, the CDR3 is TGTGCCAGCAGCCCAGGGAAGGGGGCCTACGAGCAGTACTTC.

This sequence joins TRBV5-6 and TRBJ2-7; a possible D gene is TRBD1 (6 bases). The CDR3 consists of 14 residues. V lost 0 bases to trimming and J lost 3 bases, with 10 bases between them. Germline V gene sequence: CDR1 SGHDT, CDR2 YYEEEE. The CDR3 DNA reads as TGTGCCAGCAGCTTGGTGACAGGCATCTACGAGCAGTACTTC. Protein sequence: CASSLVTGIYEQYF.

The V gene is TRBV27, the J gene TRBJ2-3, with TRBD1 matching 10 bases. This CDR3 has 15 residues. V shed 9 bases, J shed 2 bases, and the junction held 8 bases outside the gene matches. Looked up from germline, CDR1 is MNHEY and CDR2 is SMNVEV (reference sequence). CDR3 in amino acids: CASAGQGTITDTQYF. CDR3 bases: TGTGCCAGTGCGGGACAGGGGACCATCACAGATACGCAGTATTTT.

The V gene is TRBV15, the J gene TRBJ1-5; D is possibly TRBD1 (5 bases). This CDR3 spans 13 amino acids. Germline-derived CDR1 and CDR2 are LNHNV and YYDKDF (reference sequence). Deletions cut 3 bases from V and 9 bases from J, with 12 bases between. This CDR3 is CATSRQGYRPQHF. CDR3 coding DNA: TGTGCCACCAGCAGGCAGGGTTATCGGCCCCAGCATTTT.

This rearrangement joins TRBV3-1 (or the pseudogene TRBV3-2) to TRBJ2-2; D unresolved. Germline V gene sequence: CDR1 LGHDT, CDR2 YNNKEL (reference sequence). Trimming shortened V by 0 bases and J by 4 bases, and 3 bases separated the two germline ends. CDR3 length: 13 residues. The CDR3 here is CASSQDFTGELFF. In DNA form, the CDR3 reads TGTGCCAGCAGCCAAGACTTCACCGGGGAGCTGTTTTTT.

The chain links TRBV2 to TRBJ2-5, with 11 nucleotides matching TRBD1. The CDR3 covers 16 residues. Germline V CDR1 and CDR2: SNHLY, FYNNEI. Trimming removed 1 base from V and 8 bases from J; junction bases left unmatched: 9. Written as DNA, the CDR3 is TGTGCCAGCAGTGAAGAGAGGACAGGGGGCGGAGGAACCCAGTACTTC. Its translation is CASSEERTGGGGTQYF.

Notes on this clone: A junction end diverges from the germline sequence, so it may reflect a read error. The CDR3 here is CASSPEELTGELFF. In nucleotides, the CDR3 is TGTGCTAGCAGCCCCGAGGAACTCACCGGGGAGCTGTTTTTT. The rearrangement uses TRBV7-7 and TRBJ2-2, with D unclear. The length of the CDR3 is 14 residues. The germline V gene has CDR1 SSHAT and CDR2 FNYEAQ (reference sequence).

CDR3 amino acids: CASSAGWTYEQYF. In DNA form, the CDR3 reads TGTGCCAGCAGCGCAGGTTGGACCTACGAGCAGTACTTC. This chain joins TRBV6-5 and TRBJ2-7; no reliable D call. This CDR3 has 13 residues. CDR1 is MNHEY and CDR2 is SVGAGI in the germline V gene. V was clipped by 6 bases and J by 2 bases, with 11 bases between them.

The J gene is TRBJ2-7, the V gene TRBV27; 10 bases align to TRBD1. Germline CDR1 and CDR2: MNHEY and SMNVEV (reference sequence). The CDR3 spans 14 residues. J lost 6 bases, V lost 3 bases, and 5 bases had no gene match. CDR3 DNA: TGTGCCAGCAGTTTGACAGGGGGCATCTTCGAGCAGTACTTC. Its translation: CASSLTGGIFEQYF.

This clone was observed a handful of times. The rearrangement links TRBV7-8 to TRBJ2-7; 9 bases align to TRBD2. The CDR3 is 15 amino acids. Per germline, CDR1 SGHVS and CDR2 FQNEAQ. Losses at the gene ends were 4 bases for V and 5 bases for J; bases not matched to a gene: 9. The CDR3 coding sequence is TGTGCCAGCAGCTCACCGGGACTAGCAATCCACGAGCAGTACTTC. The encoded protein is CASSSPGLAIHEQYF.

The chain recombines TRBV6-6 with TRBJ1-1; a weak D match, TRBD1 (5 bases). In germline, CDR1 is MNHNY, CDR2 SVGAGI (reference sequence). V was cut by 0 bases and J by 4 bases, with 12 bases left in between. This CDR3 contains 15 residues. This chain's CDR3 is CASSYSLGGPTEAFF. The CDR3 nucleotides are TGTGCCAGCAGTTACTCGTTGGGGGGTCCCACTGAAGCTTTCTTT.

V is TRBV20-1 and J is TRBJ2-3, with TRBD2 identical over 11 bases. This CDR3 spans 15 amino acids. The V gene end was trimmed by 3 bases and the J gene end by 5 bases; junction bases not matched to a gene: 7. Germline V gives CDR1 DFQATT, CDR2 SNEGSKA (reference sequence). CDR3 sequence (DNA): TGCAGTGCTAGTTCGGGTAGCGGGAGGGTAGATACGCAGTATTTT. Translation: CSASSGSGRVDTQYF.